The rows below give T cell receptor beta chains drawn from one sample of a study of response to subunit inactivated influenza vaccine. TCRdb re-called the RT-PCR reads through MiXCR, storing one row per CDR3 protein. The table records 500,000 to 600,000 distinct CDR3 sequences, over 9.5% of them present only once. This specimen was PBMCs from blood, taken on the day of vaccination. These receptor sequences come from a man aged 45-60 years who received an inactivated influenza vaccine. Each CDR3 is given with its conserved first and last residue. A D gene is named only where the DNA matches it firmly. Not all rows give a size; the values are once, few, many and, for expanded clones, a class.

v_call	j_call	cdr3_length	d_call	clone_size	cdr3_nt	cdr3_aa
TRBV5-1	TRBJ2-5	14	TRBD2	-	TGCGCCAGCAGCCAACTAGCGGGAGAGGAGACCCAGTACTTC	CASSQLAGEETQYF
TRBV13	TRBJ2-2	12	-	few	TGTGCCAGCAGAGTGGGGATCGGGGAGCTGTTTTTT	CASRVGIGELFF
TRBV20-1	TRBJ2-4	14	TRBD2	few	TGCAGTGCCGGACTAGCGGGTTCCAAAAACATTCAGTACTTC	CSAGLAGSKNIQYF
TRBV24-1	TRBJ2-2	16	-	many	TGTGCCACCAGTGATTACGCTACTGGGGGCATCGGGGAGCTGTTTTTT	CATSDYATGGIGELFF
TRBV18	TRBJ2-1	16	TRBD1	few	TGTGCCAGCTCACCTCTGTGGGACAGGGGCTACAATGAGCAGTTCTTC	CASSPLWDRGYNEQFF
TRBV29-1	TRBJ2-1	12	-	once	TGCAGCGGACTGGGAGTCGGCAATGAGCAGTTCTTC	CSGLGVGNEQFF
TRBV28	TRBJ2-7	14	TRBD1	-	TGTGCCAGCAGTCAGACAGGGTATACCTACGAGCAGTACTTC	CASSQTGYTYEQYF
TRBV20-1	TRBJ1-1	15	TRBD1	many	TGCAGTGCTTATTTTACAGGGGCGGGGAACACTGAAGCTTTCTTT	CSAYFTGAGNTEAFF
TRBV10-3	TRBJ2-1	18	TRBD2	few	TGTGCCATCAGCCTTTTTGGTGGGACTAGCCCTGCCTACAATGAGCAGTTCTTC	CAISLFGGTSPAYNEQFF
TRBV6-2/TRBV6-3	TRBJ1-4	13	-	-	TGTGCCAGCGCGGATACAACTAATGAAAAACTGTTTTTT	CASADTTNEKLFF
TRBV18	TRBJ2-3	16	-	-	TGTGCCAGCTCACAAAGGGACGTGGTTTATCCAGATACGCAGTATTTT	CASSQRDVVYPDTQYF
TRBV24-1	TRBJ2-7	15	TRBD1	-	TGTGCCACCAGTGATTCCGGGACAGACTCCTACGAGCAGTACTTC	CATSDSGTDSYEQYF
TRBV27	TRBJ1-2	13	-	few	TGTGCCAGCCATTATGTCCAGGTCTACGGCTACACCTTC	CASHYVQVYGYTF
TRBV6-2/TRBV6-3	TRBJ1-5	14	-	few	TGTGCCAGCGCCCCCCGCGGGGCGAGGCCGCCCCAGCATTTT	CASAPRGARPPQHF
TRBV28	TRBJ2-7	19	TRBD1	few	TGTGCCAGCAGTCTTCCGGGGACAGGGAATAACGCGTACAACTACGAGCAGTACTTC	CASSLPGTGNNAYNYEQYF
TRBV20-1	TRBJ2-1	15	-	-	TGCAGTGCTAGAGCTGGGAACAAGAGACACAATGAGCAGTTCTTC	CSARAGNKRHNEQFF
TRBV20-1	TRBJ2-1	14	-	-	TGCAGTGCTAGAGATTTAAGGACCTACAATGAGCAGTTCTTC	CSARDLRTYNEQFF
TRBV20-1	TRBJ1-5	19	-	few	TGCAGTGCTAGAGTTTGGGGGGATATATGGGGATATAGCAATCAGCCCCAGCATTTT	CSARVWGDIWGYSNQPQHF
TRBV7-9	TRBJ2-7	14	-	few	TGTGCCAGCAGCTTAGTAACCACATGGTACGAGCAGTACTTC	CASSLVTTWYEQYF
TRBV5-1	TRBJ2-3	17	-	few	TGCGCCAGCAGCTTGGCCCTAGCGAGATCAGGCACAGATACGCAGTATTTT	CASSLALARSGTDTQYF
TRBV12-3/TRBV12-4	TRBJ2-1	15	TRBD2	few	TGTGCCAGCAGTCCCCAGACTAGCGGGTATAATGAGCAGTTCTTC	CASSPQTSGYNEQFF
TRBV20-1	TRBJ2-7	14	-	-	TGCAGTGCTAGAGACCAATGGAGGATCTACGAGCAGTACTTC	CSARDQWRIYEQYF
TRBV5-4	TRBJ2-7	15	TRBD1	many	TGTGCCAGCAGCTTGTTCCCCAGGGGGCACCACGAGCAGTACTTC	CASSLFPRGHHEQYF
TRBV7-2	TRBJ2-1	16	-	-	TGTGCCAGCAGCAGGGGTGCGGCGAGCGGACACAATGAGCAGTTCTTC	CASSRGAASGHNEQFF
TRBV5-6	TRBJ2-3	16	-	many	TGTGCCAGCAGCCCCTTACTCAACGTGGGGGCAGATACGCAGTATTTT	CASSPLLNVGADTQYF
TRBV12-3/TRBV12-4	TRBJ1-6	15	TRBD1	many	TGTGCCAGCAGTTTAACGGGACAGGGGAATTCACCCCTCCACTTT	CASSLTGQGNSPLHF
TRBV15	TRBJ2-1	14	-	-	TGTGCCACCAGCAGAGAGGCCGTAAACAATGAGCAGTTCTTC	CATSREAVNNEQFF
TRBV5-1	TRBJ2-3	15	TRBD1	-	TGCGCCAGCAGCACCGACAGGGCTAGCACAGATACGCAGTATTTT	CASSTDRASTDTQYF
TRBV24-1	TRBJ2-3	15	TRBD1	many	TGTGCCACCAGTGATTTGAAGGGGGCAGCAGATACGCAGTATTTT	CATSDLKGAADTQYF
TRBV6-2/TRBV6-3	TRBJ2-1	15	TRBD2	many	TGTGCCAGCAAGGCGGCGGGGGGGCCTGGCAATGAGCAGTTCTTC	CASKAAGGPGNEQFF
TRBV5-1	TRBJ2-1	16	TRBD2	-	TGCGCCAGCAGCTTGGGTAGCGGGAAGTCCTACAATGAGCAGTTCTTC	CASSLGSGKSYNEQFF
TRBV29-1	TRBJ2-2	15	TRBD2	many	TGCAGCGCCGAGGGACTAGCGGGCAGGGACGGGGAGCTGTTTTTT	CSAEGLAGRDGELFF
TRBV11-2	TRBJ2-2	17	-	-	TGTGCCAGCAGCTTACGGGTCGGGGGGCCGAACACCGGGGAGCTGTTTTTT	CASSLRVGGPNTGELFF
TRBV29-1	TRBJ2-5	14	-	many	TGCAGCGTTCGGAGAGGGAACAGCCAAGAGACCCAGTACTTC	CSVRRGNSQETQYF
TRBV18	TRBJ2-2	15	TRBD1	many	TGTGCCAGCTCGACCGGAACAGGGGGCACCGGGGAGCTGTTTTTT	CASSTGTGGTGELFF
TRBV20-1	TRBJ1-2	18	TRBD1	-	TGCAGTGCTAGACTTCCCGGGACAGGGGGCACGAGGAACTATGGCTACACCTTC	CSARLPGTGGTRNYGYTF
TRBV29-1	TRBJ2-7	12	-	few	TGCAGCGTGAACAGGGATTCCTACGAGCAGTACTTC	CSVNRDSYEQYF
TRBV5-1	TRBJ2-3	16	TRBD1	many	TGCGCCAGCAGCAAACAGAGGACAGGGATCACAGATACGCAGTATTTT	CASSKQRTGITDTQYF
TRBV12-3/TRBV12-4	TRBJ2-7	14	-	many	TGTGCCAGCAGTAACAGGAGGGGAGAAGGCGAGCAGTACTTC	CASSNRRGEGEQYF
TRBV7-9	TRBJ1-2	15	TRBD1	many	TGTGCCAGCAGCTTGGAGACAGGGGCAGGGTATGGCTACACCTTC	CASSLETGAGYGYTF
TRBV6-5	TRBJ2-5	15	TRBD2	few	TGTGCCAGCAGTTACGGGGGGGGAGATCAAGAGACCCAGTACTTC	CASSYGGGDQETQYF
TRBV20-1	TRBJ1-5	13	-	few	TGCAGTGCTAGAGGACAGCCACTTGAGCCCCAGCATTTT	CSARGQPLEPQHF
TRBV20-1	TRBJ2-1	14	-	many	TGCAGTGCTAGAGTAAGGGGCAAGTACAATGAGCAGTTCTTC	CSARVRGKYNEQFF
TRBV5-1	TRBJ2-1	19	TRBD2	few	TGCGCCAGCAGCTTAGGGACTAGCGGGTTTCTAAGCTCCTACAATGAGCAGTTCTTC	CASSLGTSGFLSSYNEQFF
TRBV6-5	TRBJ2-6	18	TRBD1	-	TGTGCCAGCAGTTACTTTGGGACAGTCGCCTCTGGGGCCAACGTCCTGACTTTC	CASSYFGTVASGANVLTF
TRBV4-1	TRBJ1-2	15	-	many	TGCGCCAGCAGCCAAGCTTTGGCAAACCCCTATGGCTACACCTTC	CASSQALANPYGYTF
TRBV27	TRBJ2-1	13	-	few	TGTGCCAGCAGTGCCACTAGCTACAATGAGCAGTTCTTC	CASSATSYNEQFF
TRBV7-2	TRBJ2-7	16	TRBD2	few	TGTGCCAGCAGCTTAGTTCCTAGCGGGAGCTCCTACGAGCAGTACTTC	CASSLVPSGSSYEQYF
TRBV4-1	TRBJ2-3	18	TRBD2	few	TGCGCCAGCAGCCAAGCAAGCGGGGGCCACACTAGCACAGATACGCAGTATTTT	CASSQASGGHTSTDTQYF
TRBV2	TRBJ2-3	13	-	many	TGTGCCAGTTCCAGAGCAGGGACAGATACGCAGTATTTT	CASSRAGTDTQYF
TRBV15	TRBJ1-1	14	-	few	TGTGCCACCAGCAGAGATTCCCGGAACACTGAAGCTTTCTTT	CATSRDSRNTEAFF
TRBV29-1	TRBJ2-1	12	-	-	TGCAGCGTTGGCGGGCAGCGAGGTGAGCAGTTCTTC	CSVGGQRGEQFF
TRBV2	TRBJ2-7	16	TRBD1	few	TGTGCCAGCAGTTCCGGGACAGGGACCTATGGGGGCGAGCAGTACTTC	CASSSGTGTYGGEQYF
TRBV7-8	TRBJ2-7	15	TRBD2	-	TGTGCCAGCAGCCGGAGGGCTAGCGGGAACTACGAGCAGTACTTC	CASSRRASGNYEQYF
TRBV15	TRBJ2-5	14	TRBD2	few	TGTGCCACCAGCAGAGTGGGGAGGGGAGAGACCCAGTACTTC	CATSRVGRGETQYF
TRBV10-3	TRBJ2-6	13	-	few	TGTGCCATCAGTGAAACTGGGGCCAACGTCCTGACTTTC	CAISETGANVLTF